This is a list of T cell receptor beta chains from one sample in a study of blood T cell repertoires in COVID-19. Only in-frame clones appear in the TCRdb table, and some are missing; sequencing was by immunoSEQ multiplex PCR. Among 200,000 to 250,000 clones listed, roughly 84% were seen once. Sequenced sample: PBMCs or T cells enriched from blood (not recorded which). These receptors were collected from a man younger than 40 in a cohort exposed to, infected with or recovered from COVID-19 (not recorded which). Each CDR3 is given with its conserved first and last residue. The D gene is left open where the match is weak. Some rows have no size entry. The others give once, few or many, or a class for an expanded clone.

CDR3aa	CDR3nt	j_gene	abundance	v_gene	len	d_gene
CASSYLANYGYTF	TGCGCCAGCAGTTATCTAGCTAACTATGGCTACACCTTC	TRBJ1-2	NA	TRBV5-1	13	NA
CASSLGSRGSEKLFF	TGTGCCAGCAGCTTGGGTTCCAGGGGGAGTGAAAAACTGTTTTTT	TRBJ1-4	once	TRBV5-8	15	TRBD1
CASSMIDRSGNTIYF	TGTGCCAGTAGTATGATAGATCGCTCTGGAAACACCATATATTTT	TRBJ1-3	NA	TRBV19	15	NA
CASSMTDLEAEAFF	TGTGCCAGCAGCATGACCGACCTGGAGGCTGAAGCTTTCTTT	TRBJ1-1	NA	TRBV7-9	14	NA
CASRALTGGSYEQYF	TGTGCCAGCAGGGCTCTTACAGGGGGCTCCTACGAGCAGTACTTC	TRBJ2-7	NA	TRBV28	15	TRBD1
CASSLLGGGATNEKLFF	TGTGCCAGTAGTCTCCTTGGGGGGGGAGCAACTAATGAAAAACTGTTTTTT	TRBJ1-4	NA	TRBV19	17	NA
CASSEGQGLGKLFF	TGTGCCAGCAGTGAGGGACAGGGTTTGGGAAAACTGTTTTTT	TRBJ1-4	few	TRBV6-1	14	TRBD1
CASSYRGHYEQYF	TGTGCCAGCAGTTACAGGGGACACTACGAGCAGTACTTC	TRBJ2-7	NA	TRBV6-5	13	NA
CASSFTAASYNSPLHF	TGTGCCAGCAGTTTCACAGCGGCCTCCTATAATTCACCCCTCCACTTT	TRBJ1-6	NA	TRBV27	16	NA
CASSLGSVLRETQYF	TGCGCCAGCAGCTTGGGATCGGTACTTCGGGAGACCCAGTACTTC	TRBJ2-5	NA	TRBV5-1	15	NA
CASSQAVRLGPEAFF	TGTGCCAGCAGCCAGGCCGTAAGGTTGGGCCCTGAAGCTTTCTTT	TRBJ1-1	NA	TRBV6-5	15	NA
CASSPTASLAGVPFDTQYF	TGCGCCAGCAGCCCGACAGCCTCACTAGCGGGAGTCCCCTTCGATACGCAGTATTTT	TRBJ2-3	NA	TRBV5-1	19	TRBD2
CASSILAGDKGYEQYF	TGTGCCAGTAGTATACTAGCGGGAGATAAAGGCTACGAGCAGTACTTC	TRBJ2-7	NA	TRBV19	16	TRBD2
CASSFLVSYEQYF	TGTGCCAGCAGTTTCCTTGTCTCCTACGAGCAGTACTTC	TRBJ2-7	NA	TRBV6-5	13	NA
CTFGFEAFF	TGTACCTTCGGGTTTGAAGCTTTCTTT	TRBJ1-1	NA	TRBV24-1	9	NA
CASSQEGVGGRGTDTQYF	TGCGCCAGCAGCCAAGAGGGAGTCGGCGGGAGGGGCACAGATACGCAGTATTTT	TRBJ2-3	NA	TRBV4-3	18	TRBD2
CASSLVRGDYGYTF	TGTGCCAGCAGCTTGGTCAGGGGCGACTATGGCTACACCTTC	TRBJ1-2	NA	TRBV5-5	14	NA
CASSLALEARSPLHF	TGCGCCAGCAGCTTGGCCTTGGAGGCGAGATCACCCCTCCACTTT	TRBJ1-6	NA	TRBV5-1	15	NA
CSVSRGSGNTIYF	TGCAGCGTCTCAAGGGGCTCTGGAAACACCATATATTTT	TRBJ1-3	NA	TRBV29-1	13	NA
CASSTRTGNTGELFF	TGCGCCAGCAGCACGCGGACAGGAAACACCGGGGAGCTGTTTTTT	TRBJ2-2	once	TRBV5-1	15	TRBD1
CASPASKARAGANVLTF	TGTGCCAGCCCGGCGAGCAAGGCCCGGGCTGGGGCCAACGTCCTGACTTTC	TRBJ2-6	once	TRBV7-2	17	NA
CASSAGTSGRAWDNEQFF	TGTGCCAGCAGCGCCGGGACTAGCGGGCGGGCCTGGGATAATGAGCAGTTCTTC	TRBJ2-1	NA	TRBV9	18	TRBD2
CAGEEAGGASGNNEQFF	TGTGCCGGAGAGGAAGCGGGAGGAGCCTCCGGGAACAATGAGCAGTTCTTC	TRBJ2-1	NA	TRBV7-9	17	TRBD2
CSALGGTYNEQFF	TGCAGCGCCCTGGGAGGGACCTACAATGAGCAGTTCTTC	TRBJ2-1	NA	TRBV29-1	13	TRBD2
CASRGGAENYGYTF	TGTGCCAGCAGGGGGGGGGCAGAGAACTATGGCTACACCTTC	TRBJ1-2	NA	TRBV28	14	NA
CASSRDRAVYGYTF	TGTGCCAGCAGCCGGGACAGGGCCGTCTATGGCTACACCTTC	TRBJ1-2	NA	TRBV27	14	TRBD1
CASRSRETQYF	TGTGCCAGCCGTTCGAGGGAGACCCAGTACTTC	TRBJ2-5	NA	TRBV28	11	NA
CASSSVDSFEQYF	TGTGCCAGCAGTTCTGTCGATAGCTTCGAGCAGTACTTC	TRBJ2-7	NA	TRBV6-2/TRBV6-3	13	NA
CASSAGTGWNEQFF	TGCGCCAGCAGTGCCGGGACAGGGTGGAATGAGCAGTTCTTC	TRBJ2-1	NA	TRBV10-1	14	TRBD1
CASPDAWAAGNTGELFF	TGTGCCAGCCCTGATGCCTGGGCAGCGGGGAACACCGGGGAGCTGTTTTTT	TRBJ2-2	NA	TRBV7-2	17	NA
CASSPTSGISGEQYF	TGTGCCAGCTCACCCACTAGCGGGATAAGCGGCGAGCAGTACTTC	TRBJ2-7	NA	TRBV18	15	TRBD2
CASSPGGGALQETQYF	TGTGCCAGCAGCCCAGGAGGCGGGGCCCTCCAAGAGACCCAGTACTTC	TRBJ2-5	NA	TRBV9	16	NA
CASTLLPLAGGPDTQYF	TGTGCCAGCACCCTCCTCCCCCTAGCGGGAGGACCGGATACGCAGTATTTT	TRBJ2-3	NA	TRBV28	17	TRBD2
CASSGAGRIYEQYF	TGTGCCAGCAGTGGAGCGGGGAGGATCTACGAGCAGTACTTC	TRBJ2-7	NA	TRBV28	14	TRBD2
CASSLTGGHQPQHF	TGTGCCAGCAGCCTGACAGGGGGCCATCAGCCCCAGCATTTT	TRBJ1-5	NA	TRBV9	14	TRBD1
CASSTLGGLAGTYEQYF	TGCGCCAGCAGCACCCTGGGTGGCCTAGCGGGAACCTACGAGCAGTACTTC	TRBJ2-7	NA	TRBV4-1	17	TRBD2
CASSQTDRANYGYTF	TGTGCCAGCAGCCAAACCGATCGGGCTAACTATGGCTACACCTTC	TRBJ1-2	NA	TRBV4-2	15	NA
CSASTDSPLHF	TGCAGTGCTTCTACGGATTCACCCCTCCACTTT	TRBJ1-6	once	TRBV20-1	11	NA
CASGTSGSTGELFF	TGTGCCAGCGGGACTAGTGGCAGCACCGGGGAGCTGTTTTTT	TRBJ2-2	NA	TRBV7-9	14	TRBD2
CASSLGGRWNEQFF	TGTGCCAGCAGTTTAGGCGGGAGGTGGAATGAGCAGTTCTTC	TRBJ2-1	NA	TRBV27	14	TRBD2
CASSTTGGSNYEQYF	TGTGCCAGCAGCACCACAGGGGGATCAAACTACGAGCAGTACTTC	TRBJ2-7	NA	TRBV28	15	TRBD1
CASSIWEEGNQPQHF	TGTGCCAGTAGTATATGGGAGGAGGGCAATCAGCCCCAGCATTTT	TRBJ1-5	NA	TRBV19	15	NA
CASSQSRQAEDTQYF	TGCGCCAGCAGCCAAAGCAGGCAAGCGGAAGATACGCAGTATTTT	TRBJ2-3	NA	TRBV4-3	15	NA
CASSDSVQETQYF	TGCGCCAGCAGTGATAGCGTCCAAGAGACCCAGTACTTC	TRBJ2-5	NA	TRBV10-2	13	NA
CASSLWQGSSYNEQFF	TGCGCCAGCAGCTTGTGGCAGGGGAGCTCCTACAATGAGCAGTTCTTC	TRBJ2-1	NA	TRBV5-1	16	NA
CASSVVSTARGGYTF	TGTGCCAGCAGCGTAGTCTCCACTGCCCGAGGTGGCTACACCTTC	TRBJ1-2	NA	TRBV9	15	NA
CASSYGVRGQPQHF	TGTGCCAGCAGTTATGGGGTAAGGGGTCAGCCCCAGCATTTT	TRBJ1-5	NA	TRBV6-5	14	NA
CATSTDREGYYNEQFF	TGTGCCACCAGCACCGACAGGGAAGGATACTACAATGAGCAGTTCTTC	TRBJ2-1	NA	TRBV15	16	TRBD1
CASSLAGETEAFF	TGCGCCAGCAGCTTGGCCGGGGAGACTGAAGCTTTCTTT	TRBJ1-1	NA	TRBV5-1	13	NA
CASSSPNEQFF	TGTGCCAGCAGCTCCCCGAATGAGCAGTTCTTC	TRBJ2-1	NA	TRBV5-5	11	NA
CSVREGFTSWETQYF	TGCAGCGTCCGGGAGGGCTTTACGTCGTGGGAGACCCAGTACTTC	TRBJ2-5	NA	TRBV29-1	15	TRBD2
CASSPPGSNQPQHF	TGTGCCAGCTCACCACCCGGGAGCAATCAGCCCCAGCATTTT	TRBJ1-5	few	TRBV18	14	NA
CASSQIRAGQPQHF	TGTGCCAGCAGCCAAATCAGGGCAGGGCAGCCCCAGCATTTT	TRBJ1-5	few	TRBV4-2	14	NA
CATSDPGLASLGEQFF	TGTGCCACCAGTGATCCGGGACTAGCGAGCCTGGGGGAGCAGTTCTTC	TRBJ2-1	NA	TRBV24-1	16	TRBD2
CASSFGSYGYTF	TGTGCCAGCAGTTTCGGGAGCTATGGCTACACCTTC	TRBJ1-2	NA	TRBV28	12	NA
CASSRGLAGESTQYF	TGTGCCAGCAGCCGCGGACTAGCGGGAGAGAGTACGCAGTATTTT	TRBJ2-3	NA	TRBV11-3	15	TRBD2
CASSKLAGTRGLAKNIQYF	TGTGCCAGCAGCAAACTGGCGGGTACCAGGGGGTTAGCCAAAAACATTCAGTACTTC	TRBJ2-4	NA	TRBV21-1	19	NA
CASSQSGTGNSPLHF	TGTGCCAGCAGCCAGTCCGGGACAGGGAATTCACCCCTCCACTTT	TRBJ1-6	NA	TRBV16	15	TRBD1
CASSLSAGNVNYGYTF	TGTGCCAGTAGCCTCTCAGCGGGTAACGTTAACTATGGCTACACCTTC	TRBJ1-2	NA	TRBV19	16	NA